The present entry profiles one TCR beta chain with its context. No antigen is known for it. The data were obtained in a study of T cells in tuberculosis. Whole-study findings and limits: Cases with active tuberculosis were adults, while controls were adolescents.

The CDR3 is 15 amino acids. Germline V gene sequence: CDR1 SGHAT, CDR2 FQNNGV. Trimming shortened V by 2 bases and J by 3 bases, and 13 bases separated the two germline ends. Only in-frame clones appear in the TCRdb table, and some are missing; sequencing was by immunoSEQ multiplex PCR. This sample has fewer than 35,000 clones; approximately 94% occur once, and the top ten carry approximately 8.1%. The sample consisted of PBMCs. The receptor's source is a donor between 10 and 29 years old with latent tuberculosis or without tuberculosis infection. The gene calls are TRBV11-2 and TRBJ2-5, with a weak D call TRBD2 (6 bases). The CDR3 DNA sequence: TGTGCCAGCAGCTTAAGAGGGGTAGCGGAAGAGACCCAGTACTTC. It codes for CASSLRGVAEETQYF.